A single sample gave rise to the 25 T cell receptor beta chains below, sequenced in a study of T cell responses to AZD1222 COVID-19 vaccine. Clones were sequenced by immunoSEQ multiplex PCR, and TCRdb holds only the in-frame ones, with some missing. Here the sample spans approximately 110,000 clones, 90% to 95% being singletons. The sample in question was peripheral blood, obtained on day 0 of AZD1222 vaccination. These receptor sequences come from an adult in good health.

The V and J genes are TRBV5-1 and TRBJ2-5; D remains unclear. Germline CDR1 SGHRS, CDR2 YFSETQ. This CDR3 has 15 amino acids. V shed 1 base and J shed 2 bases, with 12 bases lying between them. DNA for the CDR3: TGCGCCAGCAGCTTGTTTCACCAGTTACAAGAGACCCAGTACTTC. Its protein product is CASSLFHQLQETQYF.

This clone was detected only once. The rearrangement links TRBV7-2 to TRBJ2-2; unclear D gene. The V end was cut by 2 bases, the J end by 5 bases, with 6 bases between. Germline assignment: CDR1 SGHTA and CDR2 FQGNSA. CDR3 length equals 13 residues. DNA of the CDR3: TGTGCCAGCAGCTTAAAGGGAACCGGGGAGCTGTTTTTT. Amino acid sequence: CASSLKGTGELFF. The full variable domain, its missing parts supplied by reference TRBV7-2 and TRBJ2-2, is GAGVSQSPSNKVTEKGKDVELRCDPISGHTALYWYRQSLGQGLEFLIYFQGNSAPDKSGLPSDRFSAERTGGSVSTLTIQRTQQEDSAVYLCASSLKGTGELFFGEGSRLTVL.

This rearrangement joins TRBV4-1 to TRBJ1-2; D unresolved. The germline V gene encodes CDR1 MGHRA and CDR2 YSYEKL. The CDR3 is made up of 15 amino acids. The ends were cut back, 1 base at V and 0 bases at J, with 9 bases in the middle. CDR3 sequence: CASSQGILANYGYTF. The CDR3 DNA sequence: TGCGCCAGCAGCCAAGGGATATTAGCTAACTATGGCTACACCTTC.

The chain carries TRBV7-9 and TRBJ2-4; TRBD1 agrees at 8 bases. Losses at the gene ends were 1 base for V and 6 bases for J; bases not matched to a gene: 2. CDR3 length equals 14 residues. Per germline, CDR1 SEHNR and CDR2 FQNEAQ (reference sequence). The CDR3 nucleotides are TGTGCCAGCAGCTTAGTTACAGGGGGAAACATTCAGTACTTC. Encoded protein: CASSLVTGGNIQYF.

In its sample, this clone was seen once. V gene TRBV14 combines with J gene TRBJ2-7; no clear D gene. Germline V gives CDR1 SGHDN, CDR2 FVKESK. V gave up 4 bases and J gave up 6 bases, with 16 bases separating them. The CDR3 has 14 amino acids. DNA of the CDR3: TGTGCCAGCAGCCGGACCCCTGGTGCAACCGAGCAGTACTTC. It specifies CASSRTPGATEQYF.

The chain is built from TRBV6-5 and TRBJ1-3; D ambiguous. The CDR3 sequence is 15 residues long. V lost 0 bases and J 3 bases, leaving 9 bases between the germline ends. Looked up from germline, CDR1 is MNHEY and CDR2 is SVGAGI. The CDR3 spells CASSYSVRFGNTIYF. In DNA form, the CDR3 reads TGTGCCAGCAGTTACTCGGTCAGATTTGGAAACACCATATATTTT.

The V and J genes are TRBV27 and TRBJ1-5; no definite D call. Germline CDR1 is MNHEY and CDR2 is SMNVEV (reference sequence). The CDR3 covers 16 residues. Trimming left V 2 bases short and J 0 bases short, with 11 bases between. The CDR3 here is CASSLLGEYSNQPQHF. In DNA, the CDR3 is TGTGCCAGCAGTTTACTCGGGGAGTATAGCAATCAGCCCCAGCATTTT.

This clone has just one count. The CDR3, as DNA: TGTGCCAGCAGCTTAGGCGTGAGGGGATCAGGTGAGCAGTTCTTC. This codes for CASSLGVRGSGEQFF. This rearrangement joins TRBV13 to TRBJ2-1; tentatively, D is TRBD1 or TRBD2 (5 bases each). This CDR3 has 15 amino acids. V gave up 0 bases and J gave up 9 bases, with 15 bases separating them. Germline V gene lookup returns CDR1 PRHDT and CDR2 FYEKMQ (reference sequence).

The chain uses TRBV5-5 and TRBJ2-7; D remains unclear. This CDR3 contains 12 residues. Looked up from germline, CDR1 is SGHKS and CDR2 is YYEKEE (reference sequence). Trimming shortened V by 2 bases and J by 6 bases, and 9 bases separated the two germline ends. For the CDR3, the DNA is TGTGCCAGCAGCTTTGCCATTGGCGAGCAGTACTTC. Amino acid sequence: CASSFAIGEQYF.

The chain uses TRBV11-2 and TRBJ2-2; the D is unclear. Germline assignment: CDR1 SGHAT and CDR2 FQNNGV. The CDR3 is 13 residues long. V was pared by 1 base and J by 6 bases, with 6 bases between. DNA for the CDR3: TGTGCCAGCAGCTTAGCTCAAGCCGGGGAGCTGTTTTTT. This encodes CASSLAQAGELFF.

V is TRBV27 and J is TRBJ2-3; perhaps TRBD1 as D (5 bases). The CDR3 runs to 15 residues. V was clipped by 6 bases and J by 0 bases, with 13 bases between them. Germline CDR1 and CDR2: MNHEY and SMNVEV (reference sequence). The CDR3 loop reads CASRQDLRSTDTQYF. In DNA form, the CDR3 reads TGTGCCAGCAGACAGGACCTCCGTAGCACAGATACGCAGTATTTT.

The chain is built from TRBV9 and TRBJ1-3, with TRBD1 as a possible D gene (5 bases). The CDR3 loop spans 14 amino acids. In germline, CDR1 is SGDLS, CDR2 YYNGEE. Trimming removed 3 bases from V and 1 base from J, with 8 bases in between. The CDR3, as DNA: TGTGCCAGCAGCGGGGGGACTTCTGGAAACACCATATATTTT. Translating gives CASSGGTSGNTIYF.

V and J are TRBV19 and TRBJ2-5; D is ambiguous. CDR1 and CDR2 (germline): LNHDA, SQIVND (reference sequence). The CDR3 covers 15 residues. Between the trimmed V and J ends, which lost 2 bases and 5 bases, there was a span of 15 bases. The CDR3 here is CASSITPYPRETQYF. CDR3 DNA sequence: TGTGCCAGTAGTATAACCCCTTACCCCAGGGAGACCCAGTACTTC. Full variable domain (rest looked up from reference TRBV19 and TRBJ2-5): DGGITQSPKYLFRKEGQNVTLSCEQNLNHDAMYWYRQDPGQGLRLIYYSQIVNDFQKGDIAEGYSVSREKKESFPLTVTSAQKNPTAFYLCASSITPYPRETQYFGPGTRLLVL.

The chain couples TRBV4-1 to TRBJ2-7; the D gene is possibly TRBD2 (6 bases). The CDR3 runs to 13 residues. V shed 3 bases and J shed 5 bases, with 11 bases lying between them. Germline V gene data show CDR1 as MGHRA and CDR2 as YSYEKL. The CDR3 coding sequence is TGCGCCAGCAGCCACCTCCCTAGCGACGAGCAGTACTTC. This sequence encodes CASSHLPSDEQYF.

The chain has TRBV2 and TRBJ2-7; 8 nucleotides match TRBD2. The length of the CDR3 is 14 residues. J gave up 7 bases and V 6 bases, and 11 bases lay outside the gene matches. Germline CDR1 and CDR2: SNHLY and FYNNEI. DNA of the CDR3: TGTGCCAGCAGCGCATCCCGGCGGGGGGAGGAGCAGTACTTC. This translates into CASSASRRGEEQYF. The whole variable domain, remainder taken from reference TRBV2 and TRBJ2-7, is EPEVTQTPSHQVTQMGQEVILRCVPISNHLYFYWYRQILGQKVEFLVSFYNNEISEKSEIFDDQFSVERPDGSNFTLKIRSTKLEDSAMYFCASSASRRGEEQYFGPGTRLTVT.

This clone appeared once. The V call is TRBV7-6, the J call TRBJ2-3, with TRBD1 identical over 8 bases. The CDR3 spans 15 residues. Trimming removed 1 base from V and 4 bases from J; junction bases left unmatched: 4. Per germline, CDR1 SGHVS and CDR2 FNYEAQ. CDR3 sequence: CASSLGTGRSDTQYF. CDR3 nucleotides: TGTGCCAGCAGCTTAGGGACAGGGAGGTCAGATACGCAGTATTTT. The variable domain in full, completed from reference TRBV7-6 and TRBJ2-3, reads GAGVSQSPRYKVTKRGQDVALRCDPISGHVSLYWYRQALGQGPEFLTYFNYEAQQDKSGLPNDRFSAERPEGSISTLTIQRTEQRDSAMYRCASSLGTGRSDTQYFGPGTRLTVL.

The CDR3, as DNA: TGCGCCAGCAGCTTGAGGGGACAGGGGACGTTGTCCGGGGAGCTGTTTTTT. Translated: CASSLRGQGTLSGELFF. The gene calls are TRBV5-1 and TRBJ2-2; 10 bases align to TRBD1. CDR1 is SGHRS, CDR2 YFSETQ, per germline. The CDR3 contains 17 residues. Germline trimming cut 1 base from V and 6 bases from J; bases unmatched to any gene: 9.

The chain recombines TRBV2 with TRBJ1-1; D gene ambiguous. Trimming took 3 bases from V and 13 from J, leaving 9 bases between them. Germline CDR1 and CDR2: SNHLY and FYNNEI. The CDR3 has 10 residues. CDR3 protein: CASSEVNHFF. The CDR3 DNA sequence: TGTGCCAGCAGTGAGGTTAATCATTTCTTT. The full variable domain, in which reference TRBV2 and TRBJ1-1 provide the parts outside the CDR3, is EPEVTQTPSHQVTQMGQEVILRCVPISNHLYFYWYRQILGQKVEFLVSFYNNEISEKSEIFDDQFSVERPDGSNFTLKIRSTKLEDSAMYFCASSEVNHFFGQGTRLTVV.

The gene calls are TRBV4-3 and TRBJ1-6; D is unresolved. Looked up from germline, CDR1 is LGHNA and CDR2 is YSLEER. V dropped 0 bases and J dropped 7 bases, with 10 bases sitting between them. This CDR3 has 15 amino acids. For the CDR3, the DNA is TGCGCCAGCAGCCAAGAGGGATTCGGCAATTCACCCCTCCACTTT. Its translation is CASSQEGFGNSPLHF.

The chain combines TRBV13 with TRBJ1-1, with a weak D call TRBD1 (6 bases). CDR1 is PRHDT and CDR2 is FYEKMQ in the germline V gene (reference sequence). Trimming took 5 bases from V and 5 from J, leaving 12 bases between them. The CDR3 consists of 13 residues. This CDR3 reads CASSPEGGTEAFF. CDR3 sequence (DNA): TGTGCCAGCAGCCCAGAGGGGGGGACTGAAGCTTTCTTT.

The table lists this clone with a count of one. The chain links TRBV6-1 to TRBJ2-3, with D perhaps being TRBD1 or TRBD2 (5 bases each). Germline V lookup: CDR1 MNHNS, CDR2 SASEGT. The length of the CDR3 is 14 residues. V was pared by 3 bases and J by 0 bases, with 7 bases between. The CDR3 spells CASSEGVSTDTQYF. The CDR3 nucleotides are TGTGCCAGCAGTGAGGGGGTTAGCACAGATACGCAGTATTTT.

The V and J genes are TRBV18 and TRBJ2-7; 9 positions agree with TRBD1. The CDR3 extends over 15 amino acids. Germline V gene sequence: CDR1 KGHSH, CDR2 LQKENI. With V trimmed by 1 base and J by 3 bases, 4 bases remained unmatched. The CDR3 bases are TGTGCCAGCTCACCACGACAGGGGGGGTACTACGAGCAGTACTTC. The encoded protein is CASSPRQGGYYEQYF.

The chain employs TRBV6-5 and TRBJ2-7; TRBD2 matches at 11 bases. The germline V gene encodes CDR1 MNHEY and CDR2 SVGAGI. Trimming removed 5 bases from V and 9 bases from J; junction bases left unmatched: 12. CDR3 length: 15 amino acids. CDR3 in DNA: TGTGCCAGCAGTACCGGACTAGCGGGTGGCAGCAGGCAGTACTTC. It translates to CASSTGLAGGSRQYF.

This chain connects TRBV6-5 to TRBJ1-5; 8 bases fit TRBD1. V was clipped by 5 bases and J by 6 bases; unmatched bases: 9. The V gene's germline CDR1 is MNHEY and CDR2 SVGAGI. The CDR3 runs 15 residues. DNA for the CDR3: TGTGCCAGCAGTCTCGGACAGGGTAGGAGTCAGCCCCAGCATTTT. Translation: CASSLGQGRSQPQHF.

The J gene is TRBJ1-2, the V gene TRBV27; D ambiguous. The CDR3 totals 14 residues. The V and J ends lost 5 bases and 4 bases respectively, with 14 bases between them. CDR1 and CDR2 (germline): MNHEY, SMNVEV (reference sequence). CDR3 bases: TGTGCCAGCAGTCCCCTAGAGGCGATCTATGGCTACACCTTC. It yields the protein CASSPLEAIYGYTF.